This TCR beta chain was documented in a study of identical twins. This clonotype was seen only a few times. Template switching added a universal primer site; cDNA carried unique molecular identifiers. TCRdb re-called the 5' RACE reads with MiXCR, one entry per CDR3 protein. The data contain about 470,000 distinct CDR3 sequences, 24% of them singletons. These data also formed part of another study, on T cells expressing NK-cell markers. That source notes: Also leading the CD3+CD56-NKG2C+ fraction in a handful of donors were these clonotypes.

Sequenced: CD4+ T cells sorted from blood. The TCR was taken from a woman aged 18 to 35 in good health.

The chain's CDR3 is CASSYFPAGDTQYF. In nucleotides, the CDR3 is TGTGCCAGCAGTTACTTTCCAGCGGGAGATACGCAGTATTTT. This rearrangement joins TRBV6-5 to TRBJ2-3; a weak D match, TRBD2 (6 bases). CDR1 is MNHEY, CDR2 SVGAGI, per germline. This CDR3 comprises 14 residues. V was trimmed by 1 base and J by 5 bases, leaving 10 bases between them.